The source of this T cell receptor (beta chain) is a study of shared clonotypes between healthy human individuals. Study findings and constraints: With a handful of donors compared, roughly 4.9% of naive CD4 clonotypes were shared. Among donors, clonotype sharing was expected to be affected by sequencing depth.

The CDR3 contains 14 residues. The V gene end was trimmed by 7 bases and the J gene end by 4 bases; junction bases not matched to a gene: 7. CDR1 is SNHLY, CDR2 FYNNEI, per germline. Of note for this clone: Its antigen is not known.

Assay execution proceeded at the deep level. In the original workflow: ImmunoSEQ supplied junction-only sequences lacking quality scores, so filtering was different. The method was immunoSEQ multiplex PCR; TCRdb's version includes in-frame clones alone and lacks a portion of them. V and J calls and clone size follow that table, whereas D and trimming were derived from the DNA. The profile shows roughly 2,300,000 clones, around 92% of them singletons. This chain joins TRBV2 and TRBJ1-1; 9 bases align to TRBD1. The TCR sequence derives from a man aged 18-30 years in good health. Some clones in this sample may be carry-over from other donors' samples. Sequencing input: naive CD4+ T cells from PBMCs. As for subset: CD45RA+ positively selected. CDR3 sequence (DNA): TGTGCCAGCAAACTACAGGGGGCGGCCACTGAAGCTTTCTTT. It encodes CASKLQGAATEAFF.